The 8 T cell receptor beta chains below were found in one sample sequenced in a study of cytomegalovirus exposure and HLA in healthy donors. The PCR employed 60 Vbeta primers together with 13 Jbeta primers. Produced via immunoSEQ multiplex PCR; TCRdb's table is partial and in-frame only. The table lists more than 75,000 clones, over 65% of them singletons, with about 8.6% in the top ten. The material sequenced was PBMCs. These receptors were obtained from a middle-aged man in good health and CMV-seropositive.

J is TRBJ1-2 and V is TRBV6-5; TRBD1 agrees at 9 bases. This CDR3 region has 13 residues. V lost 4 bases to trimming and J lost 7 bases; unmatched junction nucleotides: 4. Germline lookup yields CDR1 MNHEY and CDR2 SVGAGI. CDR3 DNA sequence: TGTGCCAGCAGTTTGGACAGGGGAGGTGGCTACACCTTC. Its protein is CASSLDRGGGYTF.

The chain carries TRBV7-9 and TRBJ2-1, with 12 bases fitting TRBD2. This CDR3 is 15 amino acids long. J gave up 10 bases and V 5 bases, and 9 bases lay outside the gene matches. The germline V gene encodes CDR1 SEHNR and CDR2 FQNEAQ (reference sequence). CDR3 loop: CASSPILAGGEEQFF. The CDR3 DNA reads TGTGCCAGCAGCCCGATCCTAGCGGGGGGGGAAGAGCAGTTCTTC. Complete variable domain (other parts from reference TRBV7-9 and TRBJ2-1): DTGVSQNPRHKITKRGQNVTFRCDPISEHNRLYWYRQTLGQGPEFLTYFQNEAQLEKSRLLSDRFSAERPKGSFSTLEIQRTEQGDSAMYLCASSPILAGGEEQFFGPGTRLTVL.

V is TRBV5-4 and J is TRBJ1-2; 8 bases fit TRBD1. The junction had 2 bases not matched to a gene; V was cut back by 3 bases and J by 4 bases. Germline V gene lookup returns CDR1 SGHNT and CDR2 YYREEE (reference sequence). CDR3 length: 13 amino acids. The CDR3 is CASSWTGSYGYTF. CDR3 DNA sequence: TGTGCCAGCAGCTGGACAGGGAGCTATGGCTACACCTTC. The variable domain in full, with the rest retrieved from reference TRBV5-4 and TRBJ1-2, is ETGVTQSPTHLIKTRGQQVTLRCSSQSGHNTVSWYQQALGQGPQFIFQYYREEENGRGNFPPRFSGLQFPNYSSELNVNALELDDSALYLCASSWTGSYGYTFGSGTRLTVV.

V usage is TRBV21-1 and J usage is TRBJ1-4; the listed D gene, TRBD1, was not tested against the DNA. TRBV21-1 is a listed pseudogene. The CDR3 totals 17 residues. The CDR3, as DNA: TGTGCCAGCAGCAAAGATCTCACAGGCCGGCCCTCGGGAAAACTGTTTTTT. Translating it yields CASSKDLTGRPSGKLFF.

This chain joins TRBV4-1 and TRBJ2-1, with D possibly matching TRBD2 (5 bases). The V gene lost 3 bases and the J gene lost 0 bases, with 18 bases spanning the gap. The CDR3 runs to 18 residues. Per the germline V gene, CDR1 is MGHRA and CDR2 is YSYEKL. CDR3 sequence (DNA): TGCGCCAGCAGCCAGACGACCTTGCGCGCGGGCTCCTACAATGAGCAGTTCTTC. The encoded protein is CASSQTTLRAGSYNEQFF.

The chain has TRBV15 and TRBJ2-2; the match to TRBD2 covers 12 bases. The CDR3 totals 19 residues. V was clipped by 5 bases and J by 2 bases; unmatched bases: 12. Germline lookup yields CDR1 LNHNV and CDR2 YYDKDF (reference sequence). The CDR3 loop reads CATSGTSGPTPKNTGELFF. CDR3 in DNA: TGTGCCACCAGCGGGACTAGCGGGCCAACACCTAAAAACACCGGGGAGCTGTTTTTT.

The gene calls are TRBV7-9 and TRBJ2-3, with TRBD2 matching 13 bases. The CDR3 extends over 16 amino acids. Germline loops: CDR1 SEHNR, CDR2 FQNEAQ (reference sequence). Trimming at V came to 4 bases and at J to 3 bases, leaving 4 bases not matched to a gene. The chain's CDR3 is CASSSTSGRETDTQYF. CDR3 DNA sequence: TGTGCCAGCAGCTCCACTAGCGGGAGGGAGACAGATACGCAGTATTTT.

This clone was detected a few times. The J gene is TRBJ1-2, the V gene TRBV6-1; unclear D gene. The CDR3 loop spans 12 amino acids. From germline, CDR1 is MNHNS and CDR2 SASEGT. Trimming removed 5 bases at V and 8 bases at J, with 12 bases between. CDR3 region: CASSPQSGGYTF. CDR3 nucleotides: TGTGCCAGCAGTCCACAGTCGGGGGGCTACACCTTC.